This record looks at one TCR beta chain sequence and its context. The ends were cut back, 6 bases at V and 0 bases at J, with 14 bases in the middle. The CDR3 spans 15 residues. Germline values: CDR1 KGHSH, CDR2 LQKENI. This entry is derived from a study of T cell responses to AZD1222 COVID-19 vaccine. Sequencing was performed with immunoSEQ multiplex PCR; in TCRdb, only in-frame clones are kept and a portion is missing. Of roughly 150,000 clones listed, over 65% were seen once; the top ten hold about 4%. V gene TRBV18 combines with J gene TRBJ1-1, with D maybe TRBD1 (6 bases). The sequence was collected from an adult in good health. Sequences were derived from peripheral blood, sampled on day 0 of AZD1222 vaccination. For the CDR3, the DNA is TGTGCCAGCTCGCCCCAGGGGTCCATGAACACTGAAGCTTTCTTT. Residues: CASSPQGSMNTEAFF.